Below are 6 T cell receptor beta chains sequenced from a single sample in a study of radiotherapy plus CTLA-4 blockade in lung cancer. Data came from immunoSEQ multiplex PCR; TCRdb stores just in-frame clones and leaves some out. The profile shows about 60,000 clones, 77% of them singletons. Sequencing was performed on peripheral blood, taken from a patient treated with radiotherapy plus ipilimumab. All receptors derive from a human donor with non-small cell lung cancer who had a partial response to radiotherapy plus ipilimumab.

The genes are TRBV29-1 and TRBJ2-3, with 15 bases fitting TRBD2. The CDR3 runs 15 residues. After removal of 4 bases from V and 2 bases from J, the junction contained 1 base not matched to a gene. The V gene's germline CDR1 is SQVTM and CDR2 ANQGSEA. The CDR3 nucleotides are TGCAGCGTTGGGACTAGCGGGGGGGCCACAGATACGCAGTATTTT. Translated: CSVGTSGGATDTQYF.

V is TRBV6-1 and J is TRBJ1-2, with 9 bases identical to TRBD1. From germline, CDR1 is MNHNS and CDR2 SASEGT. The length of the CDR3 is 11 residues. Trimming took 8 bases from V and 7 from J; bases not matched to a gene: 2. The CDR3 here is CASGTGFGYTF. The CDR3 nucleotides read TGTGCCAGCGGGACAGGGTTTGGCTACACCTTC.

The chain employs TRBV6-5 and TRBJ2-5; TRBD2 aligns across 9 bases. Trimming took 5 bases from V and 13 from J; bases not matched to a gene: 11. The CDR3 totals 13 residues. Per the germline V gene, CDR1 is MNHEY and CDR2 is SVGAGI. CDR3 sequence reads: CASSSGGPSGRYF. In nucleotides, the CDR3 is TGTGCCAGCAGTAGCGGGGGGCCGTCCGGCCGGTACTTC.

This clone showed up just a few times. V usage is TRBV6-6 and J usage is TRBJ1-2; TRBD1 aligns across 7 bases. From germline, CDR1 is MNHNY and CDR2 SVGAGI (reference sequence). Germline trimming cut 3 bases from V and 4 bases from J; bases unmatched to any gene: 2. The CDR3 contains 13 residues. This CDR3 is CASSYGDSYGYTF. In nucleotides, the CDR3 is TGTGCCAGCAGTTATGGGGACAGCTATGGCTACACCTTC.

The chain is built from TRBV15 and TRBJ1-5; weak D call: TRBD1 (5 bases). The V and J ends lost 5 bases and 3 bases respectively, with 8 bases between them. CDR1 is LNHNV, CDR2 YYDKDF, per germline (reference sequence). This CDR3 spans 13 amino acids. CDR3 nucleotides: TGTGCCACCAGCGTGGGGCTCAATCAGCCCCAGCATTTT. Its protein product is CATSVGLNQPQHF.

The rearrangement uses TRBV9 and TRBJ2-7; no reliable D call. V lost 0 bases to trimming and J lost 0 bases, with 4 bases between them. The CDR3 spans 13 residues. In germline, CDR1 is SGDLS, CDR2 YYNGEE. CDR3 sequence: CASSVDLSYEQYF. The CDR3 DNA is TGTGCCAGCAGCGTAGATCTCTCCTACGAGCAGTACTTC. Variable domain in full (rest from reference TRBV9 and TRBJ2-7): DSGVTQTPKHLITATGQRVTLRCSPRSGDLSVYWYQQSLDQGLQFLIQYYNGEERAKGNILERFSAQQFPDLHSELNLSSLELGDSALYFCASSVDLSYEQYFGPGTRLTVT.